This TCR beta chain was documented in a study of Graves' ophthalmopathy and Graves' hyperthyroidism. TCR beta CDR3 regions were amplified from RNA transcripts. First-round RT-PCR with HTBI primers preceded a second-round multiplex PCR. TCRdb re-analysed the multiplex PCR reads in MiXCR, keeping a single row per CDR3 protein. The table includes 170,000 or so distinct CDR3 sequences, 30% to 45% detected once. This clonotype was seen repeatedly, ten times or more. With 3 bases removed from V and 1 base from J, the gap between germline ends came to 12 bases. The germline gives CDR1 DFQATT, CDR2 SNEGSKA (reference sequence). The CDR3 spans 14 residues.

The sample comprised peripheral blood. V is TRBV20-1 and J is TRBJ1-1; D gene uncertain. This sequence originates from a middle-aged woman with Graves' ophthalmopathy. The DNA of the CDR3 is TGCAGTGCTAGTGGTAGCGGAGGGAACACTGAAGCTTTCTTT. It translates to CSASGSGGNTEAFF.